This passage covers 7 T cell receptor beta chains from one sample sequenced in a study of identical twins. MiXCR, applied by TCRdb to the 5' RACE reads, yields one record per CDR3 protein. The sample records more than 1.5 million distinct CDR3 sequences, more than 30% being singletons. The sequenced sample was cord blood. The source of these receptors is a newborn girl in good health.

The rearrangement links TRBV20-1 to TRBJ2-5, with D possibly TRBD1 on 6 matching bases. The DNA end is a closer match to TRBJ2-7, so the J assignment may be wrong. CDR3 size: 14 residues. Germline V lookup: CDR1 DFQATT, CDR2 SNEGSKA (reference sequence). CDR3 sequence reads: CSARETGMGYEQYF. CDR3 DNA: TGCAGTGCTAGAGAAACAGGGATGGGCTACGAGCAGTACTTC.

This clonotype was found a few times. The rearrangement links TRBV29-1 to TRBJ1-1, with D perhaps matching TRBD1 (6 bases). Trimming pared 8 bases from V and 1 base from J, leaving 11 bases between. The CDR3 is 12 residues long. CDR1 is SQVTM and CDR2 is ANQGSEA in the germline V gene. In nucleotides, the CDR3 is TGCAGCACAACACAGGGGAACACTGAAGCTTTCTTT. It specifies CSTTQGNTEAFF.

The chain employs TRBV12-3 or TRBV12-4 and TRBJ2-3; TRBD2 is a possible D gene (5 bases). The CDR3 runs 15 residues. V lost 3 bases to trimming and J lost 4 bases, with 14 bases between them. CDR3 nucleotides: TGTGCCAGCAGTTTTGAGGGTGGGAAAGCAGATACGCAGTATTTT. As protein: CASSFEGGKADTQYF.

The chain uses TRBV7-2 and TRBJ1-6; no clear D. The CDR3 is made up of 15 amino acids. CDR1 SGHTA and CDR2 FQGNSA come from the germline V gene. V shed 1 base and J shed 9 bases, with 13 bases lying between them. The CDR3 spells CASSLERGGGSPLHF. The CDR3 nucleotides are TGTGCCAGCAGCTTAGAGCGGGGAGGCGGTTCACCCCTCCACTTT.

The chain couples TRBV20-1 to TRBJ2-1; no reliable D call. This CDR3 region has 16 residues. Germline loops: CDR1 DFQATT, CDR2 SNEGSKA (reference sequence). V lost 2 bases and J lost 7, with 21 bases in between. CDR3 amino acids: CSARMGESFFLNEQFF. Written as DNA, the CDR3 is TGCAGTGCTAGAATGGGTGAGAGCTTTTTCCTAAATGAGCAGTTCTTC.

The chain joins TRBV9 to TRBJ2-2; no clear D gene. The germline V gene has CDR1 SGDLS and CDR2 YYNGEE. V gave up 0 bases and J gave up 5 bases, with 8 bases separating them. CDR3 length: 14 residues. Written as DNA, the CDR3 is TGTGCCAGCAGCGTAGGTTCAGGAACCGGGGAGCTGTTTTTT. Translation gives CASSVGSGTGELFF.

Of note for this clonotype: This may be a read error, as it is one base from a much larger clone. V gene TRBV10-3 combines with J gene TRBJ1-2, with no clear D. The CDR3 contains 12 residues. Germline V gene lookup returns CDR1 ENHRY and CDR2 SYGVKD. The chain's CDR3 is CAISERGYGHTF. CDR3 DNA sequence: TGTGCCATCAGTGAGCGAGGCTATGGCCACACCTTC.